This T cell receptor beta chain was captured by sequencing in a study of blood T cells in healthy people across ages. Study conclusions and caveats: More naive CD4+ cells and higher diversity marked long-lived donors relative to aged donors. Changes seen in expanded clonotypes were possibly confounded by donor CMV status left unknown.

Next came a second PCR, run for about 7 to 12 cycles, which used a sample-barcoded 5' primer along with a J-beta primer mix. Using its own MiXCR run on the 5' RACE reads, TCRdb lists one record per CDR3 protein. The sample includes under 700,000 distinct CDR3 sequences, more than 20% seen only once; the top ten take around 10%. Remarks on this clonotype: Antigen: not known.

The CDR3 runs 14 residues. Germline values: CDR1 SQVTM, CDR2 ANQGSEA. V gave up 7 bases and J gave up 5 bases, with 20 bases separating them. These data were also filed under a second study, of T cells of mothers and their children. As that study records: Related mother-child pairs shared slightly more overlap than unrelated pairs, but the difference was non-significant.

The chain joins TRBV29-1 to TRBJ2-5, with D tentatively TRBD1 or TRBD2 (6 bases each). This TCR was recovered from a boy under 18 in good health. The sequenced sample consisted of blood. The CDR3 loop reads CSALGGDSSETQYF. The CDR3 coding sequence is TGCAGCGCCCTGGGGGGCGACAGCTCGGAGACCCAGTACTTC.